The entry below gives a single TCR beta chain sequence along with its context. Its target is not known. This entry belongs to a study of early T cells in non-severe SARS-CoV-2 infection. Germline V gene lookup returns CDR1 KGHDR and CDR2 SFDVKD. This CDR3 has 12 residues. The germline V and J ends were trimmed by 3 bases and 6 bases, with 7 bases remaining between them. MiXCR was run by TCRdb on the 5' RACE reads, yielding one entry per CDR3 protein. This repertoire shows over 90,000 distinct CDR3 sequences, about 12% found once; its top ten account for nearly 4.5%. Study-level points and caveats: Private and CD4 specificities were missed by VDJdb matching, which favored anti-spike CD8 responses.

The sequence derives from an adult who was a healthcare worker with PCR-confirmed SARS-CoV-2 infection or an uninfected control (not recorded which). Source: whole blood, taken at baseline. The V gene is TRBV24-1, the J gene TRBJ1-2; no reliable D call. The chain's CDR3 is CATSDPRHGYTF. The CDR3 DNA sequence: TGTGCCACCAGTGATCCAAGGCATGGCTACACCTTC.